The 19 T cell receptor beta chains listed next were all sequenced from one sample in a study of blood T cell repertoires in COVID-19. Assay: immunoSEQ multiplex PCR; the TCRdb copy retains only in-frame clones and omits some. Among some 330,000 clones, over 75% were seen once, and the ten largest hold around 1.9%. Sequences were obtained from PBMCs or T cells enriched from blood (not recorded which). The receptors derive from a middle-aged man in a cohort exposed to, infected with or recovered from COVID-19 (not recorded which).

This chain joins TRBV5-4 and TRBJ2-1, with D maybe TRBD2 (6 bases). Between the trimmed V and J ends, which lost 6 bases and 3 bases, there was a span of 16 bases. Germline CDR1 SGHNT, CDR2 YYREEE (reference sequence). The CDR3 contains 15 residues. The CDR3 nucleotides read TGTGCCAGCAACCTGGTAGCGGCCGGCTACAATGAGCAGTTCTTC. The encoded protein is CASNLVAAGYNEQFF.

This chain joins TRBV5-4 and TRBJ2-2, with 10 bases that match TRBD1. The V and J ends lost 4 bases and 4 bases, in that order; junction bases with no gene match: 7. The CDR3 runs to 16 residues. From germline, CDR1 is SGHNT and CDR2 YYREEE (reference sequence). The CDR3 region is CASSLRTGGSTGELFF. The CDR3 coding sequence is TGTGCCAGCAGCCTAAGGACAGGGGGTAGCACCGGGGAGCTGTTTTTT.

This clone was recorded only once. The chain is built from TRBV4-2 and TRBJ2-7, with 9 bases aligning to TRBD2. The germline V gene has CDR1 LGHNA and CDR2 YNFKEQ. The ends lost 0 bases at V and 6 bases at J; junction bases unmatched: 9. The length of the CDR3 is 16 residues. The CDR3 region is CASSQDLGAGGLEQYF. DNA of the CDR3: TGTGCCAGCAGCCAAGATCTAGGGGCGGGAGGGCTCGAGCAGTACTTC.

The chain employs TRBV13 and TRBJ2-3; no clear D gene. The ends were cut back, 7 bases at V and 2 bases at J, with 10 bases in the middle. The CDR3 spans 13 residues. Germline V lookup: CDR1 PRHDT, CDR2 FYEKMQ (reference sequence). The CDR3 DNA reads as TGTGCCAGCACAGGCGAGATCACAGATACGCAGTATTTT. As protein: CASTGEITDTQYF.

V usage is TRBV18 and J usage is TRBJ2-7; 8 bases line up with TRBD1. This CDR3 region has 15 residues. From germline, CDR1 is KGHSH and CDR2 LQKENI. V gave up 6 bases and J gave up 0 bases; unmatched junction bases: 7. The CDR3 region has the DNA TGTGCCAGCTCCCCCGGGACAGGAATCTCCTACGAGCAGTACTTC. Residues: CASSPGTGISYEQYF. The whole variable domain, remainder taken from reference TRBV18 and TRBJ2-7, is NAGVMQNPRHLVRRRGQEARLRCSPMKGHSHVYWYRQLPEEGLKFMVYLQKENIIDESGMPKERFSAEFPKEGPSILRIQQVVRGDSAAYFCASSPGTGISYEQYFGPGTRLTVT.

The chain is built from TRBV6-5 and TRBJ1-6; D possibly corresponds to TRBD1 (5 bases). V was shortened by 7 bases and J by 5 bases, with 15 bases between the two germline ends. Germline CDR1 is MNHEY and CDR2 is SVGAGI. The CDR3 covers 15 residues. The CDR3 DNA is TGTGCCAGCACCCCTGCAGGGCCAAATAATTCACCCCTCCACTTT. Amino acid sequence: CASTPAGPNNSPLHF.

The chain combines TRBV5-1 with TRBJ1-3; no definite D call. The germline gives CDR1 SGHRS, CDR2 YFSETQ. Trimming pared 1 base from V and 4 bases from J, leaving 15 bases between. This CDR3 contains 16 residues. The CDR3 region is CASSLSSTVPGNTIYF. The CDR3 DNA sequence: TGCGCCAGCAGCTTGTCCTCAACAGTACCAGGAAACACCATATATTTT.

The J gene is TRBJ2-1, the V gene TRBV6-5; tentatively, D is TRBD2 (6 bases). The CDR3 runs to 13 residues. Trimming took off 7 bases at V and 10 bases at J, with 17 bases between the two ends. The germline V gene has CDR1 MNHEY and CDR2 SVGAGI. The CDR3 reads CASKLEGILEQFF. The CDR3 DNA reads as TGTGCCAGCAAGCTGGAGGGTATCCTGGAGCAGTTCTTC.

This chain connects TRBV29-1 to TRBJ1-2; maybe TRBD1 (5 bases). Trimming pared 6 bases from V and 8 bases from J, leaving 16 bases between. In germline, CDR1 is SQVTM, CDR2 ANQGSEA. This CDR3 spans 12 amino acids. The CDR3 loop reads CSVIRDAGGYTF. The CDR3, as DNA: TGCAGCGTAATCAGGGATGCTGGGGGCTACACCTTC.

This clone was observed a handful of times. The rearrangement joins TRBV27 to TRBJ1-2; 10 nucleotides agree with TRBD1. The CDR3 runs 14 residues. The ends lost 6 bases at V and 5 bases at J; junction bases unmatched: 6. Germline CDR1 reads MNHEY; CDR2 reads SMNVEV (reference sequence). CDR3 bases: TGTGCCAGCAGGGGGACAGGGGAGTTTTATGGCTACACCTTC. Its protein product is CASRGTGEFYGYTF.

At least ten counts were recorded for this clone. The V call is TRBV3-1 (or the pseudogene TRBV3-2), the J call TRBJ1-3; D might be TRBD1 (6 bases). Trimming pared 2 bases from V and 0 bases from J, leaving 14 bases between. This CDR3 is built from 17 residues. The germline V gene has CDR1 LGHDT and CDR2 YNNKEL (reference sequence). The CDR3 DNA reads TGTGCCAGCAGCCAAAAAGGTCAGGGGTTCTCTGGAAACACCATATATTTT. Translation gives CASSQKGQGFSGNTIYF.

This sequence joins TRBV28 and TRBJ1-2, with 12 positions matching TRBD1. V lost 2 bases and J lost 8; bases outside the gene matches: 6. The CDR3 is 15 residues long. Germline V CDR1 and CDR2: MDHEN, SYDVKM. For the CDR3, the DNA is TGTGCCAGCAGTTTACGGGGACAGGGGGCCGGGGGCTACACCTTC. This translates into CASSLRGQGAGGYTF.

The chain employs TRBV18 and TRBJ2-4; D is ambiguous. Per germline, CDR1 KGHSH and CDR2 LQKENI. V lost 3 bases, J lost 0 bases, and 15 bases lay in between. The CDR3 is 17 residues long. CDR3 nucleotides: TGTGCCAGCTCACCCCAAAGACTGACCCTAGCCAAAAACATTCAGTACTTC. The encoded protein is CASSPQRLTLAKNIQYF.

The gene calls are TRBV6-1 and TRBJ2-7, with 12 bases fitting TRBD2. This CDR3 is built from 13 residues. The ends lost 5 bases at V and 6 bases at J; junction bases unmatched: 2. Germline assignment: CDR1 MNHNS and CDR2 SASEGT. In DNA form, the CDR3 reads TGTGCCAGCAGTTCTAGCGGGAGGGCCGAGCAGTACTTC. It yields the protein CASSSSGRAEQYF.

This chain uses TRBV5-1 with TRBJ1-1, with D tentatively TRBD1 (6 bases). This CDR3 spans 17 amino acids. Germline V gene lookup returns CDR1 SGHRS and CDR2 YFSETQ. V was shortened by 3 bases and J by 1 base, with 19 bases between the two germline ends. CDR3: CASSSKGVASQNTEAFF. CDR3 coding DNA: TGCGCCAGCAGCTCCAAGGGGGTCGCATCCCAGAACACTGAAGCTTTCTTT.

Points on this clone: At the DNA level, this CDR3 is encoded by other sequences in the same sample as well. The J gene is TRBJ1-5, the V gene TRBV27; D unclear. Germline V gene data show CDR1 as MNHEY and CDR2 as SMNVEV (reference sequence). This CDR3 contains 14 residues. Trimming removed 3 bases at V and 2 bases at J, with 8 bases between. CDR3 sequence: CASSFSSGNQPQHF. The DNA for the CDR3 is TGTGCCAGCAGTTTTAGTTCGGGCAATCAGCCCCAGCATTTT.

Note on this clone: This same CDR3 is encoded by further DNA sequences in the sample. This chain joins TRBV27 and TRBJ1-2; 8 nucleotides match TRBD1. J gave up 8 bases and V 3 bases, and 5 bases lay outside the gene matches. The CDR3 has 13 amino acids. The V gene's germline CDR1 is MNHEY and CDR2 SMNVEV (reference sequence). CDR3 residues: CASSFRDRSGYTF. CDR3 DNA: TGTGCCAGCAGTTTCCGGGACAGGAGCGGCTACACCTTC.

The chain is built from TRBV5-5 and TRBJ2-1; TRBD2 agrees at 7 bases. This CDR3 spans 17 amino acids. The junction had 16 bases not matched to a gene; V was cut back by 4 bases and J by 6 bases. Germline-derived CDR1 and CDR2 are SGHKS and YYEKEE (reference sequence). This CDR3 reads CASSVVGGGSLGNEQFF. The CDR3 bases are TGTGCCAGCAGCGTGGTGGGTGGCGGGAGTTTGGGCAATGAGCAGTTCTTC.

The chain couples TRBV2 to TRBJ1-1; D is perhaps TRBD1 (6 bases). Germline CDR1 reads SNHLY; CDR2 reads FYNNEI. This CDR3 region has 14 residues. Trimming took 7 bases from V and 0 from J, leaving 12 bases between them. CDR3 bases: TGTGCCAGCACCGAACAGGGTATGAACACTGAAGCTTTCTTT. Its protein is CASTEQGMNTEAFF.